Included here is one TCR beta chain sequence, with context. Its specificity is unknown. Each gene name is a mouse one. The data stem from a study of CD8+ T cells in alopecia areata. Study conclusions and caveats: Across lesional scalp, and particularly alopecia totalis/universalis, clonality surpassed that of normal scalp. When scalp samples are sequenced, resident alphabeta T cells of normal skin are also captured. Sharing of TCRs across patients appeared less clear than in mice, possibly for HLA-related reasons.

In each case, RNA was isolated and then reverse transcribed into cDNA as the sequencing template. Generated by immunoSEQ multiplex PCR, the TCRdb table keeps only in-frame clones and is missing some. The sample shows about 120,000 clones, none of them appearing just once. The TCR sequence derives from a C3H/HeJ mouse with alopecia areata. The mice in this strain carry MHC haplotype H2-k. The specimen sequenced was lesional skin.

Here the CDR3 reads CASSDAPGQGSDERLFF. The part of the CDR3 DNA that was read is TGTGCCAGCAGTGATGCCCCGGGACAGGGGTCGGACGAA. V is TRBV13-3 and J is TRBJ1-4, with 10 bases aligning to TRBD1. The missing CDR3 end, 4 residues past where the read stops, is filled in from the germline J gene. The CDR3 is 17 residues long. Trimming removed 0 bases from V and 6 bases from J; junction bases left unmatched: 8. Germline-derived CDR1 and CDR2 are NNHDY and SYVADS.